The 12 T cell receptor beta chains below were found in one sample sequenced in a study of blood T cell repertoires in COVID-19. The repertoire was sequenced with immunoSEQ multiplex PCR; TCRdb's copy has only in-frame clones and lacks some. The data show 65,000 to 70,000 clones, more than 70% seen once. The sequenced material came from peripheral blood. Receptor source: a human donor in a cohort sampled during active COVID-19.

This clone was seen only a few times. The rearrangement joins TRBV28 to TRBJ1-3; 12 bases agree with TRBD1. This CDR3 comprises 19 residues. CDR1 is MDHEN, CDR2 SYDVKM, per germline. The V segment lost 3 bases and the J segment 0 bases; nucleotides outside the gene matches: 9. CDR3 residues: CASSLTGQGAFYSGNTIYF. The CDR3 coding sequence is TGTGCCAGCAGTTTGACGGGACAGGGGGCTTTTTACTCTGGAAACACCATATATTTT. Combining the CDR3 with reference TRBV28 and TRBJ1-3 gives the whole variable domain DVKVTQSSRYLVKRTGEKVFLECVQDMDHENMFWYRQDPGLGLRLIYFSYDVKMKEKGDIPEGYSVSREKKERFSLILESASTNQTSMYLCASSLTGQGAFYSGNTIYFGEGSWLTVV.

The chain links TRBV5-4 to TRBJ2-3; 10 bases map to TRBD1. This CDR3 is built from 14 residues. Germline lookup yields CDR1 SGHNT and CDR2 YYREEE (reference sequence). With 5 bases clipped from V and 4 bases from J, the junction kept 4 bases outside the gene matches. CDR3 protein: CASSRDRGSDTQYF. The CDR3, as DNA: TGTGCCAGCAGTAGGGACAGGGGTTCAGATACGCAGTATTTT.

This sequence joins TRBV16 and TRBJ1-5; no definite D call. Germline lookup yields CDR1 KGHSY and CDR2 FQNENV. This CDR3 spans 15 amino acids. V lost 2 bases to trimming and J lost 0 bases, with 8 bases between them. CDR3 sequence (DNA): TGTGCCAGCAGCCAAGTAGATATTAGCAATCAGCCCCAGCATTTT. Its translation: CASSQVDISNQPQHF.

V is TRBV23-1 and J is TRBJ2-7, with D perhaps matching TRBD2 (6 bases). TRBV23-1 counts as an open reading frame of uncertain function. Between the trimmed V and J ends, which lost 7 bases and 2 bases, there was a span of 15 bases. The CDR3 spans 14 residues. CDR3 bases: TGCGCCAGCACTCAGGGAGGAACGCCCTACGAGCAGTACTTC. Translated, it gives CASTQGGTPYEQYF.

J is TRBJ1-4 and V is TRBV18; D possibly corresponds to TRBD1 (5 bases). The V gene lost 2 bases and the J gene lost 4 bases, with 8 bases spanning the gap. The CDR3 is 14 residues long. Germline V gene sequence: CDR1 KGHSH, CDR2 LQKENI. As DNA, the CDR3 is TGTGCCAGCTCACCAAGGACATATAATGAAAAACTGTTTTTT. Protein product: CASSPRTYNEKLFF.

The chain links TRBV27 to TRBJ2-1, with unresolved D. The CDR3 sequence is 15 residues long. Trimming removed 0 bases at V and 0 bases at J, with 6 bases between. Germline V gives CDR1 MNHEY, CDR2 SMNVEV (reference sequence). For the CDR3, the DNA is TGTGCCAGCAGTTTATCACCGAGCTCCTACAATGAGCAGTTCTTC. This gives the protein CASSLSPSSYNEQFF.

This clone occurred a few times. This chain uses TRBV7-2 with TRBJ2-5; 11 bases are a match to TRBD2. Looked up from germline, CDR1 is SGHTA and CDR2 is FQGNSA. Trimming at V came to 8 bases and at J to 1 base, leaving 9 bases not matched to a gene. The CDR3 covers 16 residues. The CDR3, as DNA: TGTGCCAGCCAGCTTAGTACTAGCGGGGGCCAAGAGACCCAGTACTTC. It specifies CASQLSTSGGQETQYF.

This chain uses TRBV12-3 or TRBV12-4 with TRBJ1-2; D is perhaps TRBD1 (6 bases). There are 13 residues in the CDR3. Trimming cost V 5 bases and J 8 bases, with 15 bases left between them. As DNA, the CDR3 is TGTGCCAGCAGTCCTCTACAGGGTAAGGGCTACACCTTC. This encodes CASSPLQGKGYTF.

The CDR3 coding sequence is TGTGCCAGCAGTGAGGGCGCTGACTATGGCTACACCTTC. It yields the protein CASSEGADYGYTF. V and J are TRBV6-4 and TRBJ1-2, with no clear D. CDR1 MRHNA and CDR2 SNTAGT come from the germline V gene. Trimming left V 3 bases short and J 3 bases short, with 8 bases between. This CDR3 has 13 amino acids.

The chain joins TRBV28 to TRBJ2-7; no firm D call. Germline CDR1 reads MDHEN; CDR2 reads SYDVKM. V lost 5 bases, J lost 1 base, and 6 bases lay in between. The CDR3 is made up of 12 amino acids. CDR3 nucleotide sequence: TGTGCCAGCAGTCGGGTATCCTACGAGCAGTACTTC. Protein sequence: CASSRVSYEQYF.

This chain links TRBV7-6 with TRBJ1-1; D is undetermined. CDR1 is SGHVS, CDR2 FNYEAQ, per germline. The CDR3 sequence is 13 residues long. The V gene lost 0 bases and the J gene lost 1 base, with 3 bases spanning the gap. The CDR3 nucleotides read TGTGCCAGCAGCTTAGCGAGGAACACTGAAGCTTTCTTT. Its protein product is CASSLARNTEAFF.

This sequence joins TRBV6-4 and TRBJ1-2; 10 bases fit TRBD1. V was pared by 6 bases and J by 8 bases, with 6 bases of the junction left unmatched. The CDR3 loop spans 13 amino acids. Germline V lookup: CDR1 MRHNA, CDR2 SNTAGT. In DNA, the CDR3 is TGTGCCAGCAGCGGGACAGGGGTCGGCGGCTACACCTTC. This codes for CASSGTGVGGYTF.